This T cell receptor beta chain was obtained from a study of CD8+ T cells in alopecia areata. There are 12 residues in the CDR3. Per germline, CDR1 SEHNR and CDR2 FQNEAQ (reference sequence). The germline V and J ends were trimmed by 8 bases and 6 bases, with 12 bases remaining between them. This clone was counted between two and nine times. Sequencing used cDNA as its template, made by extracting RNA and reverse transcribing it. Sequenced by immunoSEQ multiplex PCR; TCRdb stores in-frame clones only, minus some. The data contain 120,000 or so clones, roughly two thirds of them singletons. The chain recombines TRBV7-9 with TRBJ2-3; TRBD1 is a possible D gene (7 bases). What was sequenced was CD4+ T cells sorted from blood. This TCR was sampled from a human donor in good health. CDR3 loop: CASGGTADTQYF. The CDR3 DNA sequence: TGTGCCAGCGGGGGGACAGCGGATACGCAGTATTTT.